The 18 T cell receptor beta chains listed next were all sequenced from one sample in a study of a mutant IDH1 vaccine in newly diagnosed glioma. Sequencing was performed with immunoSEQ multiplex PCR; in TCRdb, only in-frame clones are kept and a portion is missing. Of about 48,000 clones in the sample, more than 60% were seen once. Indicated time point: week 35, safety follow-up. With topical imiquimod, each dose of the vaccine consisted of 300 ug of mutant IDH1 20-mer peptide. No antigen has been assigned to these receptors. Sequenced here: PBMCs, sampled from a glioma patient whose treatment included an IDH1 peptide vaccine. The receptors derive from a man aged 35-49 years with glioma.

The genes are TRBV19 and TRBJ2-7; TRBD1 aligns across 12 bases. The junction had 8 bases not matched to a gene; V was cut back by 6 bases and J by 5 bases. Germline assignment: CDR1 LNHDA and CDR2 SQIVND (reference sequence). This CDR3 contains 15 residues. The DNA of the CDR3 is TGTGCCAGTAGAGGTGTGGGGACAGGGGGCGACGAGCAGTACTTC. Its translation is CASRGVGTGGDEQYF.

CDR3 protein: CASSSGGAGELFF. For the CDR3, the DNA is TGTGCCAGCAGTTCTGGCGGGGCCGGGGAGCTGTTTTTT. The V gene is TRBV13, the J gene TRBJ2-2; perhaps TRBD2 as D (6 bases). From germline, CDR1 is PRHDT and CDR2 FYEKMQ (reference sequence). The CDR3 runs 13 residues. The V end lost 6 bases, the J end lost 6 bases, and 11 bases lay between the germline ends.

This chain joins TRBV27 and TRBJ2-7, with 8 bases that match TRBD2. The CDR3 consists of 15 residues. V gave up 5 bases and J gave up 2 bases; unmatched junction bases: 8. Germline loops: CDR1 MNHEY, CDR2 SMNVEV (reference sequence). The CDR3 reads CASSHYRGGPYEQYF. For the CDR3, the DNA is TGTGCCAGCAGTCATTATCGGGGGGGCCCCTACGAGCAGTACTTC.

CDR3 DNA: TGTGCCAGCAGCCCTAGCGGGGTGAGCTCCTACGAGCAGTACTTC. Translating gives CASSPSGVSSYEQYF. The chain is built from TRBV9 and TRBJ2-7; 9 bases are a match to TRBD2. Unmatched junction bases numbered 5, after V lost 4 bases and J lost 0 bases. Germline values: CDR1 SGDLS, CDR2 YYNGEE. The CDR3 runs 15 residues.

The chain recombines TRBV4-1 with TRBJ1-6, with 8 nucleotides matching TRBD1. CDR1 is MGHRA and CDR2 is YSYEKL in the germline V gene. The J segment lost 7 bases and the V segment lost 1 base, leaving 0 bases of the junction unmatched. This CDR3 has 14 amino acids. DNA of the CDR3: TGCGCCAGCAGCCAAGGACAGGGGAATTCACCCCTCCACTTT. It encodes CASSQGQGNSPLHF.

The CDR3 sequence: CASSIVSSGQETQYF. CDR3 coding DNA: TGTGCCAGTAGTATAGTCTCGAGCGGGCAAGAGACCCAGTACTTC. This chain connects TRBV19 to TRBJ2-5, with D maybe TRBD2 (6 bases). Deletions cut 1 base from V and 2 bases from J, with 11 bases between. The CDR3 consists of 15 residues. Germline CDR1 and CDR2: LNHDA and SQIVND (reference sequence).

The chain carries TRBV27 and TRBJ1-5; 9 bases align to TRBD1. The CDR3 has 14 residues. V lost 5 bases to trimming and J lost 6 bases; unmatched junction nucleotides: 5. Germline CDR1 MNHEY, CDR2 SMNVEV (reference sequence). The CDR3 DNA is TGTGCCAGCAGTGGGGGACAGGGAGGTCAGCCCCAGCATTTT. Translated, it gives CASSGGQGGQPQHF.

This chain links TRBV4-1 with TRBJ1-3; D unresolved. Per the germline V gene, CDR1 is MGHRA and CDR2 is YSYEKL. The CDR3 is 16 residues long. V lost 4 bases, J lost 0 bases, and 13 bases lay in between. The CDR3: CASSLQEGFSGNTIYF. CDR3 DNA: TGCGCCAGCAGCCTTCAGGAAGGATTCTCTGGAAACACCATATATTTT.

A few counts support this clone. The chain recombines TRBV7-6 with TRBJ1-1; the D is unclear. CDR3 length: 13 residues. V gave up 0 bases and J gave up 1 base, with 3 bases separating them. The germline gives CDR1 SGHVS, CDR2 FNYEAQ. Here the CDR3 DNA reads TGTGCCAGCAGCTTAGCTGGGAACACTGAAGCTTTCTTT. It is translated as CASSLAGNTEAFF.

The CDR3 reads CASSSEPGTGFYGYTF. CDR3 coding DNA: TGCGCCAGCAGCTCAGAACCCGGGACAGGGTTTTATGGCTACACCTTC. The chain recombines TRBV5-1 with TRBJ1-2, with TRBD1 matching 9 bases. The CDR3 runs to 16 residues. J lost 5 bases, V lost 3 bases, and 11 bases had no gene match. Germline-derived CDR1 and CDR2 are SGHRS and YFSETQ. The whole variable domain, remainder taken from reference TRBV5-1 and TRBJ1-2, is KAGVTQTPRYLIKTRGQQVTLSCSPISGHRSVSWYQQTPGQGLQFLFEYFSETQRNKGNFPGRFSGRQFSNSRSEMNVSTLELGDSALYLCASSSEPGTGFYGYTFGSGTRLTVV.

The chain combines TRBV5-1 with TRBJ1-1; tentative D call: TRBD1 (5 bases). This CDR3 has 16 residues. Germline V lookup: CDR1 SGHRS, CDR2 YFSETQ. V lost 3 bases and J lost 3, with 18 bases in between. This CDR3 reads CASSSASHPRDTEAFF. CDR3 nucleotide sequence: TGCGCCAGCAGCTCGGCTTCCCACCCCAGGGACACTGAAGCTTTCTTT. The full variable domain, completed using reference TRBV5-1 and TRBJ1-1, is KAGVTQTPRYLIKTRGQQVTLSCSPISGHRSVSWYQQTPGQGLQFLFEYFSETQRNKGNFPGRFSGRQFSNSRSEMNVSTLELGDSALYLCASSSASHPRDTEAFFGQGTRLTVV.

J is TRBJ1-2 and V is TRBV7-9, with 10 bases identical to TRBD1. From germline, CDR1 is SEHNR and CDR2 FQNEAQ (reference sequence). The CDR3 has 14 amino acids. V lost 4 bases and J lost 7; bases outside the gene matches: 6. The CDR3 region is CASSSGQGTSGYTF. The CDR3 DNA sequence: TGTGCCAGCAGCTCGGGACAGGGGACGAGTGGCTACACCTTC.

This chain joins TRBV10-3 and TRBJ2-3; 10 positions match TRBD2. This CDR3 region has 15 residues. Germline V gene data show CDR1 as ENHRY and CDR2 as SYGVKD. Trimming removed 10 bases from V and 1 base from J; junction bases left unmatched: 8. CDR3 protein: CATRSGTSGTDTQYF. In DNA form, the CDR3 reads TGTGCCACCCGGTCCGGGACTAGCGGCACAGATACGCAGTATTTT.

The chain has TRBV19 and TRBJ1-3, with TRBD1 as a possible D gene (6 bases). The CDR3 is 15 amino acids. V was trimmed by 5 bases and J by 4 bases, leaving 15 bases between them. CDR1 and CDR2 (germline): LNHDA, SQIVND (reference sequence). This CDR3 is CASSPPRGGGNTIYF. The CDR3 DNA sequence: TGTGCCAGTAGTCCCCCCCGAGGGGGAGGAAACACCATATATTTT.

The genes are TRBV19 and TRBJ1-1; 8 bases match TRBD1. The CDR3 consists of 16 residues. V lost 9 bases and J lost 0; bases outside the gene matches: 12. Per germline, CDR1 LNHDA and CDR2 SQIVND (reference sequence). The CDR3 loop reads CASRQGRGDLNTEAFF. As DNA, the CDR3 is TGTGCCAGCCGACAGGGGCGCGGGGACTTGAACACTGAAGCTTTCTTT.

This clone has a single count. V and J are TRBV5-1 and TRBJ1-4, with 8 positions matching TRBD1. The V gene end was trimmed by 4 bases and the J gene end by 5 bases; junction bases not matched to a gene: 13. The CDR3 runs 17 residues. CDR1 SGHRS and CDR2 YFSETQ come from the germline V gene. CDR3 sequence (DNA): TGCGCCAGCAGCCCCAATAGGGGGGACAGGTTGAATGAAAAACTGTTTTTT. It encodes CASSPNRGDRLNEKLFF.

The rearrangement uses TRBV2 and TRBJ2-3, with 10 bases identical to TRBD1. Germline CDR1 is SNHLY and CDR2 is FYNNEI. The CDR3 runs to 13 residues. With 11 bases clipped from V and 2 bases from J, the junction kept 4 bases outside the gene matches. The CDR3 protein is CADRGLDTDTQYF. The CDR3 DNA reads as TGTGCCGACAGGGGGCTGGACACAGATACGCAGTATTTT.

The chain joins TRBV9 to TRBJ2-1, with TRBD2 identical over 11 bases. V lost 4 bases and J lost 7; bases outside the gene matches: 1. The CDR3 has 13 amino acids. Germline V CDR1 and CDR2: SGDLS, YYNGEE. The CDR3 region has the DNA TGTGCCAGCAGCACTAGCGGGGGAAATGAGCAGTTCTTC. Translated: CASSTSGGNEQFF.